This passage covers 9 T cell receptor beta chains from one sample sequenced in a study of CD8 T cells in ankylosing spondylitis (dated 2017 in TCRdb). General study outcomes and caveats: Blood from ankylosing spondylitis patients appeared to be characterized by a TCR beta motif composed of under ten highly homologous amino acid variants.

These receptors have no identified antigens. Receptor amplification or capture employed 5' RACE. Sequencing instrument: Illumina HiSeq 2500. TCRdb reran the public reads through fastp at Q25 and MiXCR, keeping productive beta chains. Each CDR3 protein gets just one entry, which takes the most common genes and DNA from the rows behind it. The sample yields hundreds of thousands of distinct CDR3 sequences; 12% were counted once. The ten largest clones capture under 0.6% of the sample. Sequencing was done on a sample of blood, either unsorted or a sorted T cell fraction (not recorded which). Every receptor here comes from a male donor with ankylosing spondylitis.

The chain joins TRBV5-8 to TRBJ1-5; D is unresolved. The V gene's germline CDR1 is SGHTS and CDR2 YDEGEE. The CDR3 consists of 13 residues. Trimming removed 0 bases at V and 7 bases at J, with 8 bases between. Written as DNA, the CDR3 is TGTGCCAGCAGCTTGGAAGGTCAGCAGCCCCAGCATTTT. Protein sequence: CASSLEGQQPQHF.

The table lists this clonotype with a few counts. The gene calls are TRBV20-1 and TRBJ1-2; the D is unclear. CDR3 length: 12 amino acids. V was cut by 4 bases and J by 7 bases, with 13 bases left in between. CDR1 and CDR2 from the germline V gene are DFQATT and SNEGSKA (reference sequence). The DNA for the CDR3 is TGCAGTGCTAACGGGTACCCAGGTGGCTACACCTTC. It specifies CSANGYPGGYTF.

A few counts support this clonotype. This chain uses TRBV20-1 with TRBJ2-1; 8 bases are a match to TRBD2. The CDR3 extends over 16 amino acids. Germline V lookup: CDR1 DFQATT, CDR2 SNEGSKA (reference sequence). Trimming cost V 4 bases and J 7 bases; bases outside gene matches: 15. CDR3: CSAIPLHVGRGNEQFF. DNA for the CDR3: TGCAGTGCTATCCCACTCCATGTCGGGAGGGGTAATGAGCAGTTCTTC.

At least ten counts were recorded for this clonotype. The genes are TRBV20-1 and TRBJ2-3, with 10 bases fitting TRBD2. V lost 6 bases and J lost 5; bases outside the gene matches: 14. CDR1 and CDR2 from the germline V gene are DFQATT and SNEGSKA (reference sequence). The CDR3 contains 16 residues. The DNA of the CDR3 is TGCAGTGCCATTCCGGGTAGCGGGGGGCAGAGAGATACGCAGTATTTT. Translating gives CSAIPGSGGQRDTQYF.

Many counts were recorded for this clonotype. V is TRBV20-1 and J is TRBJ2-7; D ambiguous. Germline values: CDR1 DFQATT, CDR2 SNEGSKA (reference sequence). The CDR3 loop spans 12 amino acids. Trimming pared 6 bases from V and 7 bases from J, leaving 16 bases between. CDR3 sequence (DNA): TGCAGTGCGGCCACCGGACGTGGAGAGCAGTACTTC. It yields the protein CSAATGRGEQYF.

V is TRBV5-6 and J is TRBJ2-7; D is unresolved. The V gene's germline CDR1 is SGHDT and CDR2 YYEEEE. The CDR3 consists of 12 residues. V lost 1 base to trimming and J lost 3 bases, with 5 bases between them. As DNA, the CDR3 is TGTGCCAGCAGCTTGCGCTACTACGAGCAGTACTTC. It is translated as CASSLRYYEQYF.

This clonotype has only a few counts. The rearrangement links TRBV5-6 to TRBJ2-3; no clear D gene. Trimming took 4 bases from V and 8 from J, leaving 17 bases between them. The germline gives CDR1 SGHDT, CDR2 YYEEEE. The CDR3 extends over 14 amino acids. CDR3 nucleotides: TGTGCCAGCAGCCCCACCTACGGGTGGGGTACGCAGTATTTT. It yields the protein CASSPTYGWGTQYF.

This clonotype has only a few counts. The chain uses TRBV6-1 and TRBJ1-5; a possible D gene is TRBD1 (5 bases). The CDR3 spans 15 residues. Trimming pared 4 bases from V and 0 bases from J, leaving 10 bases between. In germline, CDR1 is MNHNS, CDR2 SASEGT. The CDR3 bases are TGTGCCAGCAGTGCGGACACTAATAGCAATCAGCCCCAGCATTTT. It specifies CASSADTNSNQPQHF.

This clonotype was counted at least ten times. The J gene is TRBJ1-2, the V gene TRBV29-1, with D perhaps matching TRBD1 (5 bases). The CDR3 runs 14 residues. The V and J ends lost 6 bases and 7 bases respectively, with 21 bases between them. The germline V gene has CDR1 SQVTM and CDR2 ANQGSEA. The CDR3, as DNA: TGCAGCGTGCTAAAGCCTACAGGCGCCGGTGGCTACACCTTC. Amino acid sequence: CSVLKPTGAGGYTF.